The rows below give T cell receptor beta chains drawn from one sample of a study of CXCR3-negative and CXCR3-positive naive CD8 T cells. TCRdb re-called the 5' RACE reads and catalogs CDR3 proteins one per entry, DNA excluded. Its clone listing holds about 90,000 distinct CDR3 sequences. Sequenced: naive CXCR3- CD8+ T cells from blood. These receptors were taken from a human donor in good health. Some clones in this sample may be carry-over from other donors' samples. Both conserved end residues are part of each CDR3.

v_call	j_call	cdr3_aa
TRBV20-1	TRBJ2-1	CSARDRGSSYNEQFF
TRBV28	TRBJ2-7	CASSGLAGPTTYEQYF
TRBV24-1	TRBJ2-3	CATSGSLGPWDTQYF
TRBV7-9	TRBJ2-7	CASSSRDRAYEQYF
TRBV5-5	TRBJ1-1	CASSLGAWLNTEAFF
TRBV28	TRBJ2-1	CASTGDTQYNEQFF
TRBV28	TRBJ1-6	CASSLGTGQNSPLHF
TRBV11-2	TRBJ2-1	CASSLVAGVPEGNEQFF
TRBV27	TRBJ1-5	CASVGPGGQPQHF
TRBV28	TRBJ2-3	CASSFYTDTQYF
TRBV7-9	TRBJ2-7	CASSGQGMTYEQYF
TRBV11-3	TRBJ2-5	CASSIREVRQETQYF
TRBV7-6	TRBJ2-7	CASSPEPGSYEQYF
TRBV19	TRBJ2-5	CASSSPSGTGAYQETQYF
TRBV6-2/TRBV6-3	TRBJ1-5	CASSWGQGDQPQHF
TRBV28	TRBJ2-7	CASSLVGFAYEQYF
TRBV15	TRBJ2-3	CATSRRPPGLDFTDTQYF
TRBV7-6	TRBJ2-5	CASSHGTGQETQYF
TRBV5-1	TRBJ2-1	CASSPNGLAGGPVEQFF
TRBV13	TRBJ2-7	CASSPGLGRYEQYF
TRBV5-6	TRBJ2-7	CASSLLGTGSSYEQYF
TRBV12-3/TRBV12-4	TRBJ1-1	CASSQIPNTEAFF
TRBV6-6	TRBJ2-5	CASSEWSETQYF
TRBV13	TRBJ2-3	CASSLGRQVAGDTQYF
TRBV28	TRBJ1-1	CASIEVTGGMNTEAFF
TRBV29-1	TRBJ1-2	CSVPATYAGNYGYTF
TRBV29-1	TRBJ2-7	CSGRDSTFEQYF
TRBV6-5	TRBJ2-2	CASSYFGTENTGELFF
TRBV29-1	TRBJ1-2	CSGEQGADGYTF
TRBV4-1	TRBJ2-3	CASSQQEGSDTQYF
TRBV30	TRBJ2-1	CAGLSGSSPEQFF
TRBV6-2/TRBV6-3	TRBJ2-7	CASSPATYKQYF
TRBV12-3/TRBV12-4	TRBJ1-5	CASSLRYSNQPQHF
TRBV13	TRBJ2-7	CASSLKFLGGVGSYEQYF
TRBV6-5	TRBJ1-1	CASSPSRVTEAFF
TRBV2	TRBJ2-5	CASSEALLTSGRAETQYF
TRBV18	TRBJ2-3	CASSMTGGTDTQYF
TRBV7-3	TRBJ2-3	CASSLIGTDTQYF
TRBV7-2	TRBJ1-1	CASSFPNTEAFF
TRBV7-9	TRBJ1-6	CASGARQTNSPLHF
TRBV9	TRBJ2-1	CASSPGVGDNEQFF
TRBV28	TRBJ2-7	CASGAGSSARHEQYF
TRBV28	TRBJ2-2	CASSLDPGGELFF
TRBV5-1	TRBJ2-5	CASSPGTGFLQETQYF
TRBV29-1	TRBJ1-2	CSVENPGLPGYTF
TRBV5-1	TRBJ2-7	CASSWGRESYEQYF
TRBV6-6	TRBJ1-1	CASSYSWGLEAFF
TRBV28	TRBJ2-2	CASSWRVDTGELFF
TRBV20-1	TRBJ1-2	CSARDPEHYGYTF
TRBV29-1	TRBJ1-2	CSVETPGDYGYTF
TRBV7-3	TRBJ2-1	CASSLLGGVQYNEQFF